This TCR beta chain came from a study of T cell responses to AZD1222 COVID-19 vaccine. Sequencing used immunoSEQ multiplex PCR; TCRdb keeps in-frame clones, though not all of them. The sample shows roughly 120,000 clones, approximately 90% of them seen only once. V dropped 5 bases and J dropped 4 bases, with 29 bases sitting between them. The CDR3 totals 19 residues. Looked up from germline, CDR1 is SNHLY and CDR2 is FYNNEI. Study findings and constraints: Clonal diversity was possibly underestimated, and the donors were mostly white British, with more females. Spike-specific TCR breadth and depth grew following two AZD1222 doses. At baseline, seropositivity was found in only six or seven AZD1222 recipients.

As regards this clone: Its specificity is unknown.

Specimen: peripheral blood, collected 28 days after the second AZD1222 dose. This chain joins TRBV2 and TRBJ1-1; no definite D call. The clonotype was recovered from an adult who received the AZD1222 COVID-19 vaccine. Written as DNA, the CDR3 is TGTGCCAGCAGTCGACAACCTCCGACAAATTTAATTTCCGGCACTGAAGCTTTCTTT. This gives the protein CASSRQPPTNLISGTEAFF.